A selection of T cell receptor beta chains follows, all from one sample in a study of blood T cell repertoires in COVID-19. The assay was immunoSEQ multiplex PCR, and TCRdb's table has in-frame clones only and misses some. The sample lists 270,000 or so clones; roughly 84% were seen once. Sequencing was carried out using peripheral blood. The origin of the receptors is a woman aged 18-29 years with acute or convalescent COVID-19. Each CDR3 is given with its conserved first and last residue. The order of the fields is V gene, J gene, D gene, CDR3 DNA, CDR3 protein. A D gene is named only where the DNA matches it firmly.

TRBV2,TRBJ2-5,NA,TGTGCCAGCAGTGCTGAGACTCTGTACCAAGAGACCCAGTACTTC,CASSAETLYQETQYF
TRBV28,TRBJ2-2,NA,TGTGCCAGCAGGACGGACCTCGAAACAGGGAGCTTTCCCGGGGAGCTGTTTTTT,CASRTDLETGSFPGELFF
TRBV15,TRBJ2-3,TRBD1,TGTGCCACCAACCCGGGACAGGGCACAGATACGCAGTATTTT,CATNPGQGTDTQYF
TRBV19,TRBJ1-2,TRBD1,TGTGCCAGTAGTCCGCTCGACAGGGGCAGTAACTATGGCTACACCTTC,CASSPLDRGSNYGYTF
TRBV19,TRBJ2-7,TRBD1,TGTGCCAGTAGTGCTTCGGGACAGGGATGGTACGAGCAGTACTTC,CASSASGQGWYEQYF
TRBV28,TRBJ1-4,TRBD1,TGTGCCAGCAGATACAGGGGGCATAGTGAAAAACTGTTTTTT,CASRYRGHSEKLFF
TRBV5-6,TRBJ1-2,NA,TGTGCCAGCCGCAATTCCGGGTTTGGTGGCTACACCTTC,CASRNSGFGGYTF
TRBV28,TRBJ2-5,TRBD1,TGTGCCAGCAGTAGTCGAGGGACAGAAGAGACCCAGTACTTC,CASSSRGTEETQYF
TRBV9,TRBJ1-3,TRBD1,TGTGCCAGCAGCGCCGAGACAGGGGGTGAAGACACCATATATTTT,CASSAETGGEDTIYF
TRBV7-9,TRBJ1-5,NA,TGTGCCAGCAGCCCCTCCGGGGGTCCGAATCAGCCCCAGCATTTT,CASSPSGGPNQPQHF
TRBV5-1,TRBJ2-7,NA,TGCGCCAGCAGCTTGGCCGAGCCGTGGACATCTCCGCAGTACTTC,CASSLAEPWTSPQYF
TRBV5-4,TRBJ1-4,TRBD1,TGTGCCAGCAGCTTCCAGGGGGCAACTAATGAAAAACTGTTTTTT,CASSFQGATNEKLFF
TRBV19,TRBJ1-1,TRBD1,TGTGCCAGTAGTTCGACCGGGACAGGGGACGCTGGGACTGAAGCTTTCTTT,CASSSTGTGDAGTEAFF
TRBV20-1,TRBJ2-7,NA,TGCAGTGCTAGAGTAGACTACGAGCAGTACTTC,CSARVDYEQYF
TRBV9,TRBJ1-4,NA,TGTGCCAGCAGCGTAGCAGGCAGGCGAAATGAAAAACTGTTTTTT,CASSVAGRRNEKLFF
TRBV28,TRBJ1-5,NA,TGTGCCAGCAGCACCAACAGGGATGCGCAGCCCCAGCATTTT,CASSTNRDAQPQHF
TRBV27,TRBJ1-2,NA,TGTGCCAGCAGTTCCGGGGTCTCGTTCTATGGCTACACCTTC,CASSSGVSFYGYTF